These T cell receptor beta chains were read from a single sample in a study of response to subunit inactivated influenza vaccine. TCRdb re-analysed the RT-PCR reads in MiXCR, keeping a single row per CDR3 protein. The data show about 650,000 distinct CDR3 sequences, roughly 15% seen once. Material: PBMCs from blood, obtained 14 days before vaccination. The source of these receptors is a man aged 50 to 59 who received an inactivated influenza vaccine. CDR3s include the opening cysteine and the closing phenylalanine or tryptophan. The D gene is left open where the match is weak. The size entry is marked missing in some rows and otherwise reads once, few, many or a size class.

V gene: TRBV4-3; J gene: TRBJ2-3; D gene: NA; clone size: few; CDR3 protein: CASSQKMPPPQRTQYF; CDR3 DNA: TGCGCCAGCAGCCAAAAAATGCCCCCACCCCAGCGCACGCAGTATTTT
V gene: TRBV7-8; J gene: TRBJ2-2; D gene: TRBD2; clone size: few; CDR3 protein: CASSLEGLAGAYTGELFF; CDR3 DNA: TGTGCCAGCAGCTTAGAAGGCCTAGCGGGGGCCTACACCGGGGAGCTGTTTTTT
V gene: TRBV20-1; J gene: TRBJ1-5; D gene: TRBD1; clone size: NA; CDR3 protein: CSAITAGTVFQPQHF; CDR3 DNA: TGCAGTGCCATAACCGCCGGGACAGTCTTCCAGCCCCAGCATTTT
V gene: TRBV9; J gene: TRBJ1-2; D gene: TRBD1; clone size: few; CDR3 protein: CASSDGTGVGYTF; CDR3 DNA: TGTGCCAGCAGCGACGGGACAGGGGTTGGCTACACCTTC
V gene: TRBV12-3/TRBV12-4; J gene: TRBJ2-1; D gene: TRBD2; clone size: NA; CDR3 protein: CASRRGVNEQFF; CDR3 DNA: TGTGCCAGCAGGCGGGGGGTCAATGAGCAGTTCTTC
V gene: TRBV6-2/TRBV6-3; J gene: TRBJ1-1; D gene: TRBD1; clone size: NA; CDR3 protein: CASSETGGSYTEAFF; CDR3 DNA: TGTGCCAGCAGTGAGACAGGGGGCTCATACACTGAAGCTTTCTTT
V gene: TRBV20-1; J gene: TRBJ2-5; D gene: TRBD1; clone size: few; CDR3 protein: CSAIPGQGVQYF; CDR3 DNA: TGCAGTGCTATCCCGGGACAGGGGGTCCAGTACTTC
V gene: TRBV5-5; J gene: TRBJ2-7; D gene: TRBD1; clone size: NA; CDR3 protein: CASSPEGQGVSYEQYF; CDR3 DNA: TGTGCCAGCAGCCCAGAGGGACAGGGGGTCTCCTACGAGCAGTACTTC
V gene: TRBV20-1; J gene: TRBJ2-2; D gene: NA; clone size: few; CDR3 protein: CSARDFLGQNTGELFF; CDR3 DNA: TGCAGTGCTAGAGATTTTTTGGGACAGAACACCGGGGAGCTGTTTTTT
V gene: TRBV15; J gene: TRBJ2-7; D gene: NA; clone size: few; CDR3 protein: CATSRGRGGGGEQYF; CDR3 DNA: TGTGCCACCAGCCGAGGGCGGGGAGGAGGGGGTGAGCAGTACTTC
V gene: TRBV27; J gene: TRBJ2-5; D gene: NA; clone size: NA; CDR3 protein: CASSLRTYRAGPDDIQYF; CDR3 DNA: TGTGCCAGCAGTTTGAGGACTTATCGAGCCGGCCCGGATGATATCCAGTACTTC
V gene: TRBV15; J gene: TRBJ2-1; D gene: TRBD2; clone size: many; CDR3 protein: CATKRVRGGTNNEQFF; CDR3 DNA: TGTGCCACCAAGAGGGTCCGGGGGGGTACGAACAATGAGCAGTTCTTC
V gene: TRBV30; J gene: TRBJ2-2; D gene: NA; clone size: few; CDR3 protein: CAWWAGSTFTGELFF; CDR3 DNA: TGTGCCTGGTGGGCGGGTTCTACCTTCACCGGGGAGCTGTTTTTT
V gene: TRBV20-1; J gene: TRBJ2-7; D gene: NA; clone size: NA; CDR3 protein: CSARAGGLIDEQYF; CDR3 DNA: TGCAGTGCTAGAGCAGGGGGGCTTATCGACGAGCAGTACTTC
V gene: TRBV20-1; J gene: TRBJ1-6; D gene: NA; clone size: NA; CDR3 protein: CSARRSGPNSPLHF; CDR3 DNA: TGCAGTGCTAGGAGGTCGGGTCCGAATTCACCCCTCCACTTT
V gene: TRBV24-1; J gene: TRBJ2-1; D gene: NA; clone size: NA; CDR3 protein: CATSDFETSSYNEQFF; CDR3 DNA: TGTGCCACCAGTGATTTTGAAACGAGCTCCTACAATGAGCAGTTCTTC
V gene: TRBV28; J gene: TRBJ2-6; D gene: NA; clone size: many; CDR3 protein: CASSLIGANVLTF; CDR3 DNA: TGTGCCAGCAGTTTAATCGGGGCCAACGTCCTGACTTTC
V gene: TRBV20-1; J gene: TRBJ2-1; D gene: TRBD2; clone size: few; CDR3 protein: CSARDGLAGDNEQFF; CDR3 DNA: TGCAGTGCTAGAGATGGCTTAGCGGGGGACAATGAGCAGTTCTTC
V gene: TRBV29-1; J gene: TRBJ2-1; D gene: NA; clone size: NA; CDR3 protein: CSVDGGPHEQFF; CDR3 DNA: TGCAGCGTTGACGGAGGGCCCCATGAGCAGTTCTTC
V gene: TRBV3-1; J gene: TRBJ2-4; D gene: NA; clone size: once; CDR3 protein: CASSQDFRGRPSKNIQYF; CDR3 DNA: TGTGCCAGCAGCCAAGATTTCCGGGGGCGACCTAGCAAAAACATTCAGTACTTC
V gene: TRBV27; J gene: TRBJ1-5; D gene: NA; clone size: few; CDR3 protein: CASSLKAISNQPQHF; CDR3 DNA: TGTGCCAGCAGTTTGAAGGCGATTAGCAATCAGCCCCAGCATTTT
V gene: TRBV7-2; J gene: TRBJ2-1; D gene: NA; clone size: NA; CDR3 protein: CASSLGRTRNEQFF; CDR3 DNA: TGTGCCAGCAGCTTAGGAAGGACGCGGAATGAGCAGTTCTTC
V gene: TRBV6-2/TRBV6-3; J gene: TRBJ1-5; D gene: NA; clone size: NA; CDR3 protein: CASRTDSNQPQHF; CDR3 DNA: TGTGCCAGCCGGACGGATAGCAATCAGCCCCAGCATTTT
V gene: TRBV6-5; J gene: TRBJ1-2; D gene: NA; clone size: NA; CDR3 protein: CASSYLRGRDSYGYTF; CDR3 DNA: TGTGCCAGCAGTTACTTGCGGGGACGGGATAGCTATGGCTACACCTTC
V gene: TRBV5-1; J gene: TRBJ2-5; D gene: TRBD2; clone size: many; CDR3 protein: CASSPLGLAGDNQETQYF; CDR3 DNA: TGCGCCAGCAGCCCACTAGGACTAGCGGGGGATAACCAAGAGACCCAGTACTTC
V gene: TRBV29-1; J gene: TRBJ2-1; D gene: TRBD2; clone size: many; CDR3 protein: CSVETSGRSYNEQFF; CDR3 DNA: TGCAGCGTTGAGACTAGCGGGAGGTCCTACAATGAGCAGTTCTTC
V gene: TRBV28; J gene: TRBJ2-7; D gene: TRBD2; clone size: few; CDR3 protein: CASSLAPAASGRGWGYEQYF; CDR3 DNA: TGTGCCAGCAGTTTAGCCCCGGCCGCTAGCGGGAGGGGCTGGGGTTACGAGCAGTACTTC
V gene: TRBV5-1; J gene: TRBJ2-5; D gene: TRBD1; clone size: NA; CDR3 protein: CASSPQIGTGVETQYF; CDR3 DNA: TGCGCCAGCAGCCCCCAAATCGGGACAGGGGTCGAGACCCAGTACTTC
V gene: TRBV5-1; J gene: TRBJ1-4; D gene: NA; clone size: few; CDR3 protein: CASRRTVFNEKLFF; CDR3 DNA: TGCGCCAGCAGGAGGACGGTGTTTAATGAAAAACTGTTTTTT
V gene: TRBV20-1; J gene: TRBJ2-3; D gene: TRBD1; clone size: NA; CDR3 protein: CSARDGTGSTDTQYF; CDR3 DNA: TGCAGTGCTAGAGATGGGACAGGGAGCACAGATACGCAGTATTTT
V gene: TRBV10-3; J gene: TRBJ2-2; D gene: TRBD1; clone size: many; CDR3 protein: CAISTTVGQGAIGELFF; CDR3 DNA: TGTGCCATCAGCACAACTGTGGGACAGGGGGCGATCGGGGAGCTGTTTTTT
V gene: TRBV7-8; J gene: TRBJ2-3; D gene: TRBD2; clone size: few; CDR3 protein: CASSLVGSGMKDTQYF; CDR3 DNA: TGTGCCAGCAGCTTAGTTGGTAGCGGGATGAAAGATACGCAGTATTTT
V gene: TRBV5-1; J gene: TRBJ2-5; D gene: NA; clone size: NA; CDR3 protein: CASSLAFLSQETQYF; CDR3 DNA: TGCGCCAGCAGCTTGGCCTTTCTCAGCCAAGAGACCCAGTACTTC
V gene: TRBV7-9; J gene: TRBJ1-1; D gene: NA; clone size: NA; CDR3 protein: CASSPGAGGTEAFF; CDR3 DNA: TGTGCCAGCAGCCCCGGGGCCGGGGGGACTGAAGCTTTCTTT
V gene: TRBV12-3/TRBV12-4; J gene: TRBJ1-2; D gene: NA; clone size: NA; CDR3 protein: CASSLARLRYRGYTF; CDR3 DNA: TGTGCCAGCAGTTTAGCGAGATTGAGGTATCGGGGCTACACCTTC
V gene: TRBV7-9; J gene: TRBJ2-2; D gene: NA; clone size: few; CDR3 protein: CASSLFNLPGELFF; CDR3 DNA: TGTGCCAGCAGCTTATTCAATTTACCCGGGGAGCTGTTTTTT
V gene: TRBV28; J gene: TRBJ1-1; D gene: NA; clone size: few; CDR3 protein: CASSFLRGMAEAFF; CDR3 DNA: TGTGCCAGCAGTTTTCTCCGCGGGATGGCTGAAGCTTTCTTT
V gene: TRBV4-3; J gene: TRBJ1-5; D gene: NA; clone size: NA; CDR3 protein: CASSQGTGSGQPQHF; CDR3 DNA: TGCGCCAGCAGCCAGGGAACGGGGTCGGGGCAGCCCCAGCATTTT
V gene: TRBV20-1; J gene: TRBJ2-3; D gene: TRBD2; clone size: few; CDR3 protein: CSAERSGLATDTQYF; CDR3 DNA: TGCAGTGCTGAGAGGTCCGGACTAGCCACAGATACGCAGTATTTT
V gene: TRBV12-3/TRBV12-4; J gene: TRBJ2-3; D gene: NA; clone size: once; CDR3 protein: CASSPTDLTGTDTQYF; CDR3 DNA: TGTGCCAGCAGTCCGACAGACCTAACAGGCACAGATACGCAGTATTTT
V gene: TRBV7-2; J gene: TRBJ2-3; D gene: NA; clone size: NA; CDR3 protein: CASSLAGPARDTQYF; CDR3 DNA: TGTGCCAGCAGCTTAGCGGGCCCCGCCCGCGATACGCAGTATTTT
V gene: TRBV7-2; J gene: TRBJ1-1; D gene: TRBD1; clone size: NA; CDR3 protein: CASSSGQGATEAFF; CDR3 DNA: TGTGCCAGCAGCTCGGGACAGGGGGCGACTGAAGCTTTCTTT
V gene: TRBV20-1; J gene: TRBJ2-1; D gene: NA; clone size: many; CDR3 protein: CSARDTEMSSYNEQFF; CDR3 DNA: TGCAGTGCTAGAGATACGGAAATGAGCTCCTACAATGAGCAGTTCTTC
V gene: TRBV29-1; J gene: TRBJ2-4; D gene: NA; clone size: NA; CDR3 protein: CSVEHGSIQYF; CDR3 DNA: TGCAGCGTTGAACACGGGAGCATTCAGTACTTC